Following are 32 T cell receptor beta chains from one sample sequenced in a study of blood T cells in healthy people across ages (dated by TCRdb to the mid-2010s). The library came from 5' RACE. The sequencing machine was an Illumina HiSeq 2500. The second PCR ran for roughly 7 to 11 cycles and used a J-beta primer mix along with a sample-barcoded 5' primer. TCRdb redid the processing of the public reads, applying fastp at Q25 and MiXCR, and retained in-frame beta chains. For every CDR3 protein sequence, its rows merge into one entry that carries the most common genes and DNA. Counted in this sample were about 800,000 distinct CDR3 sequences; 20% to 25% of them appeared once. The biggest ten clones account for 3% to 4.5% of the sample. This same sample was also taken into another study, of T cells of mothers and their children.

Sequenced: blood. The receptors were gathered from a boy younger than 18 in good health.

This clonotype came up a few times. Sequence at one end of the junction differs from germline and may be a read error. V usage is TRBV6-6 and J usage is TRBJ2-7, with D tentatively TRBD1 or TRBD2 (5 bases each). In germline, CDR1 is MNHNY, CDR2 SVGAGI (reference sequence). CDR3 length equals 15 residues. The CDR3 spells CASSLGVGTLYVQYF. In DNA form, the CDR3 reads TGTGCCAGCAGTTTGGGAGTCGGGACCCTCTACGTGCAGTACTTC.

The sample holds a few counts of this clonotype. The chain joins TRBV28 to TRBJ2-4; a possible D gene is TRBD1 (6 bases). This CDR3 contains 18 residues. V lost 8 bases and J 0 bases, leaving 23 bases between the germline ends. Germline lookup yields CDR1 MDHEN and CDR2 SYDVKM. CDR3 protein: CASGRAGEPNLAKNIQYF. CDR3 DNA sequence: TGTGCCAGCGGGAGAGCAGGGGAACCTAATCTAGCCAAAAACATTCAGTACTTC.

The sample holds a few counts of this clonotype. This chain links TRBV7-9 with TRBJ2-7; no definite D call. With the DNA end fitting TRBJ2-1 better, the J assignment may be wrong. The CDR3 loop spans 13 amino acids. CDR1 SEHNR and CDR2 FQNEAQ come from the germline V gene (reference sequence). In DNA, the CDR3 is TGTGCCAGCAGCTTAGGATACGCGCGAGAGCAGTTCTTC. Its protein is CASSLGYAREQFF.

The rearrangement joins TRBV19 to TRBJ1-6; possible D gene TRBD1, 6 bases. The V and J ends lost 7 bases and 6 bases respectively, with 16 bases between them. The CDR3 sequence is 15 residues long. CDR1 and CDR2 (germline): LNHDA, SQIVND (reference sequence). The CDR3 reads CASKRGGAGNSPLHF. The CDR3 DNA sequence: TGTGCCAGTAAAAGAGGGGGGGCAGGTAATTCACCCCTCCACTTT.

The DNA for the CDR3 is TGCGCCAGCAGCTTGGCCCACGGAGATACGCAGTATTTT. This translates into CASSLAHGDTQYF. This chain connects TRBV5-1 to TRBJ2-3; no clear D. Deletions cut 0 bases from V and 5 bases from J, with 7 bases between. Germline V gene sequence: CDR1 SGHRS, CDR2 YFSETQ. The CDR3 spans 13 residues.

The rearrangement links TRBV6-1 to TRBJ2-1; 8 bases fit TRBD1. CDR1 MNHNS and CDR2 SASEGT come from the germline V gene. V was clipped by 8 bases and J by 10 bases; unmatched bases: 16. CDR3 length equals 15 residues. The CDR3 nucleotides are TGTGCCAGCCGAATGACAGGGGATTTTGTCGAGGAGCAGTTCTTC. As protein: CASRMTGDFVEEQFF.

This clonotype turned up a few times. The V call is TRBV15, the J call TRBJ1-1; maybe TRBD1 (5 bases). V dropped 0 bases and J dropped 9 bases, with 20 bases sitting between them. CDR1 is LNHNV and CDR2 is YYDKDF in the germline V gene (reference sequence). The CDR3 covers 16 residues. This CDR3 is CATSRDRQRRQTKAFF. The CDR3 DNA is TGTGCCACCAGCAGAGATAGACAGCGAAGACAAACGAAAGCTTTCTTT.

The chain carries TRBV6-1 and TRBJ2-4; TRBD2 agrees at 9 bases. Germline V gene lookup returns CDR1 MNHNS and CDR2 SASEGT. This CDR3 spans 17 amino acids. V dropped 3 bases and J dropped 7; count of bases not matched to a gene: 13. The CDR3 spells CASSENGAGGPWNIQYF. CDR3 bases: TGTGCCAGCAGTGAGAATGGGGCGGGAGGGCCTTGGAACATTCAGTACTTC.

This clonotype was found a few times. The gene calls are TRBV5-1 and TRBJ1-2; 9 bases align to TRBD1. This CDR3 region has 14 residues. J lost 7 bases, V lost 0 bases, and 4 bases had no gene match. CDR1 SGHRS and CDR2 YFSETQ come from the germline V gene. CDR3 in amino acids: CASSLDRGRSGYTF. The CDR3 nucleotides are TGCGCCAGCAGCTTGGACAGGGGGCGAAGTGGCTACACCTTC.

The chain couples TRBV21-1 to TRBJ2-1. TRBV21-1 is labeled a pseudogene. The CDR3 spans 10 residues. The CDR3 spells CASNRNEQFF. CDR3 sequence (DNA): TGTGCCAGCAATAGAAATGAGCAGTTCTTC.

The chain couples TRBV2 to TRBJ1-5; TRBD1 is a possible D gene (6 bases). V was shortened by 7 bases and J by 2 bases, with 15 bases between the two germline ends. The CDR3 runs to 15 residues. Germline loops: CDR1 SNHLY, CDR2 FYNNEI. The CDR3 DNA follows: TGTGCCAGCACCGGACGAGGGGGGGGCAATCAGCCCCAGCATTTT. Translation: CASTGRGGGNQPQHF.

This sequence joins TRBV7-2 and TRBJ2-5; 11 nucleotides line up with TRBD1. Trimming at V came to 4 bases and at J to 5 bases, leaving 9 bases not matched to a gene. The germline V gene has CDR1 SGHTA and CDR2 FQGNSA. The CDR3 runs 16 residues. CDR3 amino acids: CASSSGQGGIAETQYF. CDR3 nucleotide sequence: TGTGCCAGCAGCTCGGGACAGGGGGGGATTGCGGAGACCCAGTACTTC.

The rearrangement uses TRBV25-1 and TRBJ2-7; unclear D gene. This CDR3 contains 14 residues. Trimming pared 5 bases from V and 0 bases from J, leaving 11 bases between. Germline V gives CDR1 MGHDK, CDR2 SYGVNS. Written as DNA, the CDR3 is TGTGCCAGCAGTTCCCGGGTATTCTCCTACGAGCAGTACTTC. It is translated as CASSSRVFSYEQYF.

The chain carries TRBV27 and TRBJ2-5; TRBD2 is a possible D gene (6 bases). TRBJ2-1 matches the DNA end more closely, so the J call is doubtful. This CDR3 is built from 14 residues. CDR1 and CDR2 (germline): MNHEY, SMNVEV (reference sequence). The CDR3 reads CASKSEGIGNEQFF. DNA for the CDR3: TGTGCCAGCAAGTCGGAGGGCATAGGCAATGAGCAGTTCTTC.

The chain uses TRBV20-1 and TRBJ2-3, with 14 bases lining up with TRBD2. J gave up 2 bases and V 7 bases, and 26 bases lay outside the gene matches. The CDR3 totals 22 residues. Germline V gene lookup returns CDR1 DFQATT and CDR2 SNEGSKA (reference sequence). The CDR3: CSVPLGTSGGLHLLEYTDTQYF. CDR3 nucleotide sequence: TGCAGTGTTCCCCTAGGGACTAGCGGGGGCCTTCACCTTTTAGAGTACACAGATACGCAGTATTTT.

The chain uses TRBV27 and TRBJ2-2; 9 bases map to TRBD2. Unmatched junction bases numbered 3, after V lost 6 bases and J lost 1 base. CDR1 and CDR2 (germline): MNHEY, SMNVEV (reference sequence). The CDR3 loop spans 15 amino acids. In nucleotides, the CDR3 is TGTGCCAGCAGGAGAGCGGGGGGGAACACCGGGGAGCTGTTTTTT. It encodes CASRRAGGNTGELFF.

There are many counts of this clonotype. This chain links TRBV21-1 with TRBJ1-5. TRBV21-1 represents a pseudogene. This CDR3 region has 16 residues. As DNA, the CDR3 is TGTGCCAGCATAACATGGGATTCCTCGAGCAATCAGCCCCAGCATTTT. Its translation: CASITWDSSSNQPQHF.

In this sample, this clonotype turned up a few times. The junction and the germline gene differ at one end; a read error may be behind it. V and J are TRBV20-1 and TRBJ2-1, with TRBD2 matching over 10 bases. Germline-derived CDR1 and CDR2 are DFQATT and SNEGSKA (reference sequence). This CDR3 is built from 11 residues. CDR3 DNA: TGTGGACTAGCGGATTACAATGAGCAGTTCTTC. It encodes CGLADYNEQFF.

This clonotype has more than one count but fewer than ten. The rearrangement joins TRBV20-1 to TRBJ2-1, with 11 bases lining up with TRBD2. The germline gives CDR1 DFQATT, CDR2 SNEGSKA (reference sequence). J was trimmed by 1 base and V by 0 bases; bases with no gene match: 2. This CDR3 is 16 amino acids long. DNA of the CDR3: TGCAGTGCTAGAGAAAGACTAGCGGGGTCCTACAATGAGCAGTTCTTC. It is translated as CSARERLAGSYNEQFF.

This rearrangement joins TRBV13 to TRBJ2-2; D ambiguous. Germline V lookup: CDR1 PRHDT, CDR2 FYEKMQ (reference sequence). V dropped 5 bases and J dropped 0 bases, with 13 bases sitting between them. This CDR3 spans 16 amino acids. For the CDR3, the DNA is TGTGCCAGCAGCCGCAGCGTAGCCACGAACACCGGGGAGCTGTTTTTT. Encoded protein: CASSRSVATNTGELFF. The full variable domain, with the rest looked up from reference TRBV13 and TRBJ2-2, is AAGVIQSPRHLIKEKRETATLKCYPIPRHDTVYWYQQGPGQDPQFLISFYEKMQSDKGSIPDRFSAQQFSDYHSELNMSSLELGDSALYFCASSRSVATNTGELFFGEGSRLTVL.

The V call is TRBV29-1, the J call TRBJ2-7, with TRBD1 identical over 9 bases. J was trimmed by 9 bases and V by 5 bases; bases with no gene match: 14. The CDR3 loop spans 14 amino acids. CDR1 and CDR2 from the germline V gene are SQVTM and ANQGSEA. CDR3 bases: TGCAGCGTTCTTTTTGGGGGACAGGGTTCTGTGCAGTACTTC. It specifies CSVLFGGQGSVQYF.

The chain has TRBV28 and TRBJ2-1; 10 positions agree with TRBD2. The V segment lost 6 bases and the J segment 4 bases; nucleotides outside the gene matches: 3. Germline CDR1 and CDR2: MDHEN and SYDVKM. This CDR3 has 14 amino acids. The CDR3 DNA reads as TGTGCCAGCAGAAATAGCGGGGGGTACAATGAGCAGTTCTTC. Residues: CASRNSGGYNEQFF.

This clonotype was seen a handful of times. This sequence joins TRBV12-3 or TRBV12-4 and TRBJ1-2, with D possibly TRBD1 on 6 matching bases. This CDR3 spans 18 amino acids. V lost 2 bases to trimming and J lost 4 bases, with 23 bases between them. CDR3 DNA: TGTGCCAGCAGTTTAAAGCTGGGGCAGGGGCCGAAGAGCTATGGCTACACCTTC. Translated: CASSLKLGQGPKSYGYTF.

The rearrangement joins TRBV20-1 to TRBJ1-2; perhaps TRBD1 as D (6 bases). Germline CDR1 and CDR2: DFQATT and SNEGSKA (reference sequence). This CDR3 has 14 residues. V dropped 2 bases and J dropped 4 bases, with 14 bases sitting between them. This chain's CDR3 is CSARNTGLGYGYTF. In DNA, the CDR3 is TGCAGTGCTAGAAACACAGGGCTCGGCTATGGCTACACCTTC.

The chain has TRBV4-3 and TRBJ2-4, with D unclear. CDR1 is LGHNA, CDR2 YSLEER, per germline. Trimming shortened V by 0 bases and J by 6 bases, and 6 bases separated the two germline ends. The CDR3 contains 13 residues. The CDR3 DNA is TGCGCCAGCAGCCAAGATTCGGGAAACATTCAGTACTTC. Encoded protein: CASSQDSGNIQYF.

The CDR3 loop is CASSQDRIGGTEAFF. CDR3 sequence (DNA): TGCGCCAGCAGCCAAGATAGGATAGGGGGCACTGAAGCTTTCTTT. V is TRBV4-3 and J is TRBJ1-1; a possible D gene is TRBD1 (6 bases). The V and J ends lost 0 bases and 4 bases respectively, with 12 bases between them. The CDR3 has 15 amino acids. Germline assignment: CDR1 LGHNA and CDR2 YSLEER.

The chain couples TRBV6-2 or TRBV6-3 to TRBJ1-2; D not certain. V was clipped by 6 bases and J by 4 bases, with 24 bases between them. CDR1 is MNHEY, CDR2 SVGEGT, per germline. The CDR3 covers 17 residues. The CDR3 DNA reads TGTGCCAGCAGACGAGGGCAAGGACGGCTTCGGGTCTATGGCTACACCTTC. Amino acid sequence: CASRRGQGRLRVYGYTF.

The V call is TRBV4-3, the J call TRBJ1-2; 7 nucleotides align to TRBD1. Germline V gives CDR1 LGHNA, CDR2 YSLEER. With 0 bases clipped from V and 3 bases from J, the junction kept 7 bases outside the gene matches. CDR3 length equals 16 residues. CDR3 sequence reads: CASSQEGIQGYYGYTF. The CDR3 DNA is TGCGCCAGCAGCCAAGAAGGGATACAGGGGTACTATGGCTACACCTTC.

The genes are TRBV4-3 and TRBJ1-5, with 7 nucleotides matching TRBD1. The J segment lost 6 bases and the V segment lost 3 bases, leaving 8 bases of the junction unmatched. The CDR3 loop spans 15 amino acids. The germline gives CDR1 LGHNA, CDR2 YSLEER. CDR3 sequence reads: CASSQDGQGGQPQHF. In nucleotides, the CDR3 is TGCGCCAGCAGCCAGGATGGGCAGGGGGGTCAGCCCCAGCATTTT.

CDR3 in amino acids: CAAQRGTQYF. In DNA, the CDR3 is TGTGCCGCCCAACGCGGTACGCAGTATTTT. The J gene is TRBJ2-3, the V gene TRBV12-3 or TRBV12-4; D not certain. With 11 bases removed from V and 8 bases from J, the gap between germline ends came to 11 bases. This CDR3 spans 10 amino acids.

The J gene is TRBJ2-1, the V gene TRBV27, with 7 bases that match TRBD2. The CDR3 runs 14 residues. The V and J ends lost 5 bases and 2 bases, in that order; junction bases with no gene match: 3. Germline V gene lookup returns CDR1 MNHEY and CDR2 SMNVEV (reference sequence). For the CDR3, the DNA is TGTGCCAGCAGTGAGGCGGGAGCCTACAATGAGCAGTTCTTC. Translation: CASSEAGAYNEQFF.

The chain carries TRBV15 and TRBJ2-1; 10 positions agree with TRBD2. Unmatched junction bases numbered 2, after V lost 0 bases and J lost 6 bases. The length of the CDR3 is 15 residues. Germline V gene data show CDR1 as LNHNV and CDR2 as YYDKDF (reference sequence). For the CDR3, the DNA is TGTGCCACCAGCAGAGAGGGACTAGCGCTCAATGAGCAGTTCTTC. Translated: CATSREGLALNEQFF.